Listed below are T cell receptor beta chains from one sample, sequenced in a study of cytomegalovirus exposure and HLA in healthy donors. Some clones are missing from TCRdb's copy, which holds only in-frame ones; the method was immunoSEQ multiplex PCR. Of roughly 330,000 clones listed, around 87% are singletons. Sequenced sample: PBMCs. These receptor sequences come from a woman aged 25 to 39 in good health and CMV-seropositive. Each CDR3 is given with its conserved first and last residue. D genes are given only for firm matches. A clone size is listed for some rows: how often the clone was seen (once, few, many), or a class if it is expanded.

DNA,CDR3,J,size,V,D
TGTGCCAGCACTCAGCAGGGGGCGCTCACCGGGGAGCTGTTTTTT,CASTQQGALTGELFF,TRBJ2-2,-,TRBV2,TRBD1
TGTGCCAGCAGCTCAGACACGGGGGTCTCACCCCTCCACTTT,CASSSDTGVSPLHF,TRBJ1-6,once,TRBV7-2,-
TGTGCCACATGGGCCCCCGCTTCCGATGAGCAGTTCTTC,CATWAPASDEQFF,TRBJ2-1,-,TRBV27,-
TGTGCCAGCAGCTTTTTAGGGGGTGCCGCCTACGAGCAGTACTTC,CASSFLGGAAYEQYF,TRBJ2-7,-,TRBV5-4,-
TGTGCCAGCAGCTTGGCGGGGAGCGGGGAGACCCAGTACTTC,CASSLAGSGETQYF,TRBJ2-5,-,TRBV7-2,-
TGTGCCAGCAGCACTCGGGACGTTGGAAACACCATATATTTT,CASSTRDVGNTIYF,TRBJ1-3,few,TRBV9,-
TGCGCCAGCAGCTTGGGGGGGAGTAGGACGGTCTACGAGCAGTACTTC,CASSLGGSRTVYEQYF,TRBJ2-7,-,TRBV5-1,-
TGTGCCAGCAGCTTGAACCGGGGACAGGGGGCGATGGCAGCTTTCTTT,CASSLNRGQGAMAAFF,TRBJ1-1,-,TRBV5-6,TRBD1
TGCAGCGTTGTGACAGGGATAGACACTGAAGCTTTCTTT,CSVVTGIDTEAFF,TRBJ1-1,once,TRBV29-1,TRBD1
TGTGCCAGCAGCGGGGGACTAGCGACCAATGAGCAGTTCTTC,CASSGGLATNEQFF,TRBJ2-1,-,TRBV5-4,TRBD2
TGTGCCAGCAGTTACTTTAGCGGGAGATTCGGCGGGGAGCTGTTTTTT,CASSYFSGRFGGELFF,TRBJ2-2,-,TRBV27,TRBD2
TGTGCCAGCAGCTTGCTAGGGGAAGACTACGAGCAGTACTTC,CASSLLGEDYEQYF,TRBJ2-7,once,TRBV5-6,-
TGCAGCTTCCCCGGGGACAGGGGTGGCTACACCTTC,CSFPGDRGGYTF,TRBJ1-2,-,TRBV29-1,TRBD1
TGCAGTGTTAGCTCCTACGAGCAGTACTTC,CSVSSYEQYF,TRBJ2-7,-,TRBV20-1,-
TGTGCCAGCAGTTACTCGCAGGGAGCCGGGGCCAACGTCCTGACTTTC,CASSYSQGAGANVLTF,TRBJ2-6,-,TRBV6-5,-
TGTGCCAGCAGAGCGGGACAGGGGGTTGATGGCTACACCTTC,CASRAGQGVDGYTF,TRBJ1-2,few,TRBV27,TRBD1
TGCGCCAGCAGCCGACTGCCTCTTAATGAGCAGTTCTTC,CASSRLPLNEQFF,TRBJ2-1,-,TRBV5-1,-
TGTGCCAGCAGCTTCCGGGACAGGGAATACACCTACAATGAGCAGTTCTTC,CASSFRDREYTYNEQFF,TRBJ2-1,-,TRBV7-8,TRBD1
TGTGCCAGCAGTTACGGGACTACGTATGAGCAGTTCTTC,CASSYGTTYEQFF,TRBJ2-1,-,TRBV6-5,TRBD2
TGTGCCAGCAGTTACTCGCGGGGGCCGAGCAATCAGCCCCAGCATTTT,CASSYSRGPSNQPQHF,TRBJ1-5,-,TRBV6-6,-
TGTGCCAGCACCCCCTTACAACGGTGGGGACAGGGGAATTCACCCCTCCACTTT,CASTPLQRWGQGNSPLHF,TRBJ1-6,-,TRBV27,TRBD1
TGTGCCAGCAGTTTATCCCAAAGACAGGCTAACTATGGCTACACCTTC,CASSLSQRQANYGYTF,TRBJ1-2,-,TRBV28,-
TGTGCCAGCAGCCGGGGGGCGGAGCAGTACTTC,CASSRGAEQYF,TRBJ2-7,-,TRBV5-5,-
TGTGCCAGCAGTTACACCGGAGGATCCTACAATGAGCAGTTCTTC,CASSYTGGSYNEQFF,TRBJ2-1,once,TRBV6-5,-